This T cell receptor beta chain was recorded in a study of OX40 agonist ivuxolimab in advanced cancers. The wider study: Ivuxolimab was administered intravenously to patients at 0.01 to 10 mg/kg every 2 weeks. General study results and limits: Researchers did not establish what antigens the expanded peripheral T cells target.

Autoimmune disease history or systemic immunosuppression disqualified patients. A note on this clone: As yet, its antigen is unknown.

Deletions cut 5 bases from V and 3 bases from J, with 10 bases between. The CDR3 runs 13 residues. The germline CDR1 and CDR2 sequences are WNHNN and SYGVQD (reference sequence). Only in-frame clones appear in the TCRdb table, and some are missing; sequencing was by immunoSEQ multiplex PCR. Among 65,000 to 85,000 clones listed, around 92% were seen once. The sample in question was CD4+ or CD8+ T cells sorted from blood, obtained in a trial of the OX40 agonist ivuxolimab. The gene calls are TRBV10-1 and TRBJ1-2, with D possibly being TRBD1 (6 bases). The sequence was collected from an adult with an advanced solid tumor such as melanoma, head and neck, liver or kidney cancer. CDR3 region: CASSRDTDYGYTF. The CDR3 DNA is TGCGCCAGCAGTAGGGACACAGACTATGGCTACACCTTC.